Shown below are 13 T cell receptor beta chains from a single sample sequenced in a study of blood T cells in healthy people across ages. Next came a second PCR, run for about 6 to 11 cycles, which used a sample-barcoded 5' primer along with a J-beta primer mix. TCRdb redid the calling of the 5' RACE reads with MiXCR, one entry per CDR3 protein. Seen here are 850,000 to 1,000,000 distinct CDR3 sequences, roughly 43% observed once, and the top ten hold about an eighth. Sequenced input: blood. These receptors were obtained from a man aged 30 to 39 in good health.

The V call is TRBV25-1, the J call TRBJ2-5; tentatively, D is TRBD1 (5 bases). The CDR3 extends over 14 amino acids. V was trimmed by 4 bases and J by 0 bases, leaving 9 bases between them. Germline V lookup: CDR1 MGHDK, CDR2 SYGVNS. The CDR3 sequence is CASSGREYQETQYF. The CDR3 DNA is TGTGCCAGCAGTGGCAGGGAATACCAAGAGACCCAGTACTTC.

This chain uses TRBV6-5 with TRBJ2-3; D ambiguous. The CDR3 runs 15 residues. V was trimmed by 0 bases and J by 0 bases, leaving 7 bases between them. CDR1 is MNHEY, CDR2 SVGAGI, per germline. This chain's CDR3 is CASSYSSTSTDTQYF. The DNA of the CDR3 is TGTGCCAGCAGTTACTCGAGCACTAGCACAGATACGCAGTATTTT.

This clonotype occurred once. The chain has TRBV29-1 and TRBJ2-1; possibly TRBD1 or TRBD2 for D (5 bases each). The length of the CDR3 is 14 residues. Germline CDR1 and CDR2: SQVTM and ANQGSEA. V dropped 1 base and J dropped 0 bases, with 7 bases sitting between them. The CDR3 DNA follows: TGCAGCGTTGAAGGGGGGTACTCCTACAATGAGCAGTTCTTC. Encoded protein: CSVEGGYSYNEQFF.

This clonotype was recorded a few times. The rearrangement links TRBV28 to TRBJ1-6; 7 nucleotides match TRBD1. CDR3 length: 15 amino acids. V lost 5 bases, J lost 9 bases, and 10 bases stayed unmatched. The V gene's germline CDR1 is MDHEN and CDR2 SYDVKM. CDR3 loop: CASSEATGSSSPLHF. CDR3 DNA: TGTGCCAGCAGTGAGGCGACAGGGTCTAGTTCACCCCTCCACTTT.

On this clonotype: The junction shows a germline mismatch at one end, possibly a read error. V is TRBV10-3 and J is TRBJ2-3, with a weak D call TRBD2 (6 bases). The CDR3 totals 13 residues. The germline V gene has CDR1 ENHRY and CDR2 SYGVKD. DNA of the CDR3: TGTGCCATCAGCGGGACTGGAACAGATGCGCAGTATTTT. Translated: CAISGTGTDAQYF.

This clonotype has more than one count but fewer than ten. This chain links TRBV14 with TRBJ2-5; TRBD2 aligns across 8 bases. There are 16 residues in the CDR3. Trimming cost V 2 bases and J 4 bases; bases outside gene matches: 9. From germline, CDR1 is SGHDN and CDR2 FVKESK. CDR3 sequence: CASSQREAGVAETQYF. In nucleotides, the CDR3 is TGTGCCAGCAGCCAAAGAGAAGCGGGGGTAGCAGAGACCCAGTACTTC. The full variable domain, with the rest looked up from reference TRBV14 and TRBJ2-5, is EAGVTQFPSHSVIEKGQTVTLRCDPISGHDNLYWYRRVMGKEIKFLLHFVKESKQDESGMPNNRFLAERTGGTYSTLKVQPAELEDSGVYFCASSQREAGVAETQYFGPGTRLLVL.

This clonotype was seen only a few times. The V gene is TRBV4-3, the J gene TRBJ2-7; D is uncertain. The germline CDR1 and CDR2 sequences are LGHNA and YSLEER. The CDR3 consists of 15 residues. The V end lost 0 bases, the J end lost 3 bases, and 12 bases lay between the germline ends. The CDR3: CASSQELDPYYEQYF. The CDR3 DNA is TGCGCCAGCAGCCAAGAATTGGATCCTTACTACGAGCAGTACTTC.

This clonotype was seen a handful of times. CDR3 region: CASSTGQSYEQYF. The DNA of the CDR3 is TGTGCCAGCAGCACCGGACAGAGCTACGAGCAGTACTTC. The chain uses TRBV7-9 and TRBJ2-7, with a tentative D call TRBD1 (6 bases). Germline CDR1 SEHNR, CDR2 FQNEAQ (reference sequence). CDR3 length equals 13 residues. V was pared by 5 bases and J by 3 bases, with 11 bases between.

This chain joins TRBV7-3 and TRBJ2-1; D unresolved. The CDR3 extends over 16 amino acids. The V end was cut by 1 base, the J end by 4 bases, with 14 bases between. Looked up from germline, CDR1 is SGHTA and CDR2 is FQGTGA. The CDR3: CASSLNSPRTYNEQFF. For the CDR3, the DNA is TGTGCCAGCAGCTTAAATTCCCCTAGAACATACAATGAGCAGTTCTTC.

The chain combines TRBV24-1 with TRBJ2-1; D is perhaps TRBD2 (7 bases). Germline values: CDR1 KGHDR, CDR2 SFDVKD. V was shortened by 0 bases and J by 8 bases, with 13 bases between the two germline ends. The CDR3 is made up of 15 amino acids. CDR3 coding DNA: TGTGCCACCAGTGATTTGGGGGGGGCTATAGATGAGCAGTTCTTC. Translation: CATSDLGGAIDEQFF.

This chain joins TRBV29-1 and TRBJ2-3, with D perhaps TRBD1 or TRBD2 (5 bases each). Trimming removed 5 bases at V and 2 bases at J, with 11 bases between. Germline values: CDR1 SQVTM, CDR2 ANQGSEA. This CDR3 is 13 amino acids long. The CDR3 coding sequence is TGCAGCGTTCGAGGGGAATTCACAGATACGCAGTATTTT. Protein sequence: CSVRGEFTDTQYF.

The V gene is TRBV27, the J gene TRBJ2-6, with D perhaps matching TRBD1 (6 bases). Germline CDR1 reads MNHEY; CDR2 reads SMNVEV (reference sequence). V gave up 9 bases and J gave up 3 bases, with 15 bases separating them. CDR3 length: 15 residues. The CDR3 bases are TGTGCCAGTAAACCACAGGGACATGGGGCCAACGTCCTGACTTTC. As protein: CASKPQGHGANVLTF.

The chain has TRBV6-2 or TRBV6-3 and TRBJ2-3; TRBD2 matches at 11 bases. Germline assignment: CDR1 MNHEY and CDR2 SVGEGT. The CDR3 length is 17 residues. Losses at the gene ends were 2 bases for V and 3 bases for J; bases not matched to a gene: 7. CDR3 nucleotide sequence: TGTGCCAGCAGTTACGTTCAACTAGCGGGAGCTACAGATACGCAGTATTTT. Protein sequence: CASSYVQLAGATDTQYF.